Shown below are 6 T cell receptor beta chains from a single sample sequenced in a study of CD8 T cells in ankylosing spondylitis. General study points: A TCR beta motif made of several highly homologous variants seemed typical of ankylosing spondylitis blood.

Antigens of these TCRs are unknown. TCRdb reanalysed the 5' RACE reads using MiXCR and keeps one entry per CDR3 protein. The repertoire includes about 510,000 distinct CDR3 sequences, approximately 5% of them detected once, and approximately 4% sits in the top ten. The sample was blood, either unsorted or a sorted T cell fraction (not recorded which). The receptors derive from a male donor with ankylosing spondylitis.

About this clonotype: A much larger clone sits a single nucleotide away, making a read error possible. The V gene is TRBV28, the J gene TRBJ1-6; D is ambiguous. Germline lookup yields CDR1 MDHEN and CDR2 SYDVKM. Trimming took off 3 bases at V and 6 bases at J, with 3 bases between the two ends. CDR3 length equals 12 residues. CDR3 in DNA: TGTGCCAGCAGTTTTTTTAATTCACCCCTCCACTTT. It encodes CASSFFNSPLHF.

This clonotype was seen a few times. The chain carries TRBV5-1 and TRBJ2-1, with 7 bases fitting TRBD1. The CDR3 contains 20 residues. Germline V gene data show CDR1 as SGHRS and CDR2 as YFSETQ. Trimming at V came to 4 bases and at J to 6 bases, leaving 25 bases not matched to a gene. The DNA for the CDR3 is TGCGCCAGCAGCCTCGGGACAGCACGTACCTACCGACGCCCCGGCAATGAGCAGTTCTTC. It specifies CASSLGTARTYRRPGNEQFF.

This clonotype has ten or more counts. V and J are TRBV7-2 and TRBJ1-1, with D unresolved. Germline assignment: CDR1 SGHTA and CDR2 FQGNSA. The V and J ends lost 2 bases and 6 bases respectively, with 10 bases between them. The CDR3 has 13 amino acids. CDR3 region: CASSLFGQAEAFF. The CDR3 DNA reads TGTGCCAGCAGCTTATTCGGTCAGGCTGAAGCTTTCTTT.

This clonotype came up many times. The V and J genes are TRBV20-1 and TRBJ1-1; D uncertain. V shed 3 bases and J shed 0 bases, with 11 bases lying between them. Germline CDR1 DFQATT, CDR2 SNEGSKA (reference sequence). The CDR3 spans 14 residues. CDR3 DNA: TGCAGTGCTAGGAGGCGGACGATGAACACTGAAGCTTTCTTT. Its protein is CSARRRTMNTEAFF.

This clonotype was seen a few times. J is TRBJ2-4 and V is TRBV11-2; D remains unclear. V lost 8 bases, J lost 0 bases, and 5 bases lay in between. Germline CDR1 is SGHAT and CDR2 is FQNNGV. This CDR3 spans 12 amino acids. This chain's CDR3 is CASGLAKNIQYF. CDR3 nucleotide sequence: TGTGCCAGCGGGCTAGCCAAAAACATTCAGTACTTC.

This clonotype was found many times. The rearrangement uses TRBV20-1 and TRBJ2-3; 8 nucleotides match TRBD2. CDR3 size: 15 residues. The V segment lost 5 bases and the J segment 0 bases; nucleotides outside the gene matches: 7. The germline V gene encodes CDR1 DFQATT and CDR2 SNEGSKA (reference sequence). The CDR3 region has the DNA TGCAGTGCTCAAGGACTAGCAGCTAGCACAGATACGCAGTATTTT. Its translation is CSAQGLAASTDTQYF.